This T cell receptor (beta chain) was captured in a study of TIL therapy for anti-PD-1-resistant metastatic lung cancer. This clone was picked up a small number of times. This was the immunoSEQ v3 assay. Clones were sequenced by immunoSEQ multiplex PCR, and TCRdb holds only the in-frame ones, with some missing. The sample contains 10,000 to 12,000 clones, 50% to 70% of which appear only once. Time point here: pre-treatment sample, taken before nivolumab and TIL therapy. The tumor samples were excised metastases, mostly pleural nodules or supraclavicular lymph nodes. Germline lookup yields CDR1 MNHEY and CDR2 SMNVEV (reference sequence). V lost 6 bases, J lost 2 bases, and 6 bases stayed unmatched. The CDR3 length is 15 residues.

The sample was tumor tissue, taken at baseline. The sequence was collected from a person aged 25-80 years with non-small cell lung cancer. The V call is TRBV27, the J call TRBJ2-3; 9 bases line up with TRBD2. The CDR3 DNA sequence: TGTGCCAGCAGAGCATTAGCGGGGGCCACAGATACGCAGTATTTT. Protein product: CASRALAGATDTQYF.